Detailed here is one T cell receptor (beta chain). The CDR3 runs 16 residues. The V and J ends lost 1 base and 6 bases respectively, with 19 bases between them. Germline V gene data show CDR1 as SEHNR and CDR2 as FQNEAQ (reference sequence). As to time point: blood 2 weeks post-SBRT. Treatment noted: 15 Gy SBRT to primary tumor, nephrectomy 4 weeks later. This sample is drawn from a study of radiation and T cells in renal cell carcinoma. The table came from immunoSEQ multiplex PCR; TCRdb's copy has only in-frame clones and leaves some out. Of around 80,000 clones listed, about four fifths were seen once; the top ten hold nearly 6%.

This clonotype was sampled from a man in his 60s with renal cell carcinoma. The sample was blood, taken from a patient whose treatment included radiotherapy and nephrectomy. The chain is built from TRBV7-9 and TRBJ2-7, with D perhaps TRBD2 (6 bases). As DNA, the CDR3 is TGTGCCAGCAGCTTAGATTTAGGAGGGGCAGGGCCCGAGCAGTACTTC. It codes for CASSLDLGGAGPEQYF.